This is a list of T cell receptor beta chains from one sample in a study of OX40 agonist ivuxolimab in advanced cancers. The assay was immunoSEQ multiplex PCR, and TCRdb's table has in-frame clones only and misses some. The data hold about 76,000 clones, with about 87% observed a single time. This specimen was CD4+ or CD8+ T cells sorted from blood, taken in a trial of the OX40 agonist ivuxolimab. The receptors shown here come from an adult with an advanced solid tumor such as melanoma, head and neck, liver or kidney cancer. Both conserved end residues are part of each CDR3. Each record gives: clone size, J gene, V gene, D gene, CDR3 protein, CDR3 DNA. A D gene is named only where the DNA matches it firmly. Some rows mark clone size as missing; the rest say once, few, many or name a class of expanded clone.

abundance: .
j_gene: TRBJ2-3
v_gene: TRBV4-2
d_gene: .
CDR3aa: CASSQAGYGGTDTQYF
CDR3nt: TGTGCCAGCAGCCAAGCGGGCTACGGCGGCACAGATACGCAGTATTTT

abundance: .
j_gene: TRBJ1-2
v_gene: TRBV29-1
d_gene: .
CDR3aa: CSVTQGYTF
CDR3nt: TGCAGCGTAACACAGGGATACACCTTC

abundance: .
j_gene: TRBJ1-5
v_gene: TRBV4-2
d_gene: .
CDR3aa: CASSQVGRNQPQHF
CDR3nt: TGTGCCAGCAGCCAAGTGGGACGAAATCAGCCCCAGCATTTT

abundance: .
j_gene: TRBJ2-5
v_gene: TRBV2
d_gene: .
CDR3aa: CASRGPYGLGETQYF
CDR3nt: TGTGCCAGCAGGGGACCTTATGGGCTTGGAGAGACCCAGTACTTC

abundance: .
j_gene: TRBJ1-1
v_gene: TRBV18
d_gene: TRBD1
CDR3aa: CASSPQGAKVNMNTEAFF
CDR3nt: TGTGCCAGCTCACCACAGGGGGCCAAGGTTAATATGAACACTGAAGCTTTCTTT

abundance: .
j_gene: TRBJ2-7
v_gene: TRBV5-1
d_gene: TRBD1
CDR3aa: CASSHGQGSYEQYF
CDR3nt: TGCGCCAGCAGCCACGGACAGGGCTCCTACGAGCAGTACTTC

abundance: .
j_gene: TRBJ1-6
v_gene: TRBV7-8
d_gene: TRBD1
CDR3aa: CASSSDRAYNSPLHF
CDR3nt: TGTGCCAGCAGCTCGGACAGGGCCTATAATTCACCCCTCCACTTT

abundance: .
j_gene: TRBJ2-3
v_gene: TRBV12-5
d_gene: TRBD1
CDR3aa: CASGLVPVLWDRRSTDTQYF
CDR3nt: TGTGCTAGTGGTTTGGTACCGGTACTTTGGGACAGACGGAGCACAGATACGCAGTATTTT

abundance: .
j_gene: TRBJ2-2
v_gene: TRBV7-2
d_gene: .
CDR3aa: CASSLVSGELFF
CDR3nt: TGTGCCAGCAGCTTAGTGTCCGGGGAGCTGTTTTTT

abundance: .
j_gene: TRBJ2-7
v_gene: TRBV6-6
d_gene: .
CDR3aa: CASSLVEARTYEQYF
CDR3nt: TGTGCCAGCAGCCTAGTAGAGGCCCGTACCTACGAGCAGTACTTC

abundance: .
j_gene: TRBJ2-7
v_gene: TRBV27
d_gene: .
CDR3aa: CASSPRPPSTPYEQYF
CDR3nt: TGTGCCAGCAGTCCCCGTCCCCCTAGTACTCCCTACGAGCAGTACTTC

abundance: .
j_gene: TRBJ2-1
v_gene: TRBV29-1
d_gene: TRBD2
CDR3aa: CSVEGLAVNEQFF
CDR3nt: TGCAGCGTGGAGGGACTAGCGGTCAATGAGCAGTTCTTC

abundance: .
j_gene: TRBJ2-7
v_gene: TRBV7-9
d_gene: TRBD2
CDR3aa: CASSLPSGGIYEQYF
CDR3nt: TGTGCCAGCAGCCTCCCGAGCGGGGGCATCTACGAGCAGTACTTC

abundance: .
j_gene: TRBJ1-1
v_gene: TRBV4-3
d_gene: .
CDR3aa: CASSQDLDAGTEAFF
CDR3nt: TGCGCCAGCAGCCAAGATCTGGACGCGGGGACTGAAGCTTTCTTT

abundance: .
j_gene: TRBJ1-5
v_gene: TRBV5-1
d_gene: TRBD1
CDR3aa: CASSLGTGTGLQHF
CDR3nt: TGCGCCAGCAGCTTGGGAACGGGGACAGGGCTGCAGCATTTT

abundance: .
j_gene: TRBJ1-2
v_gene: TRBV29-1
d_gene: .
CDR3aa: CSVTREESDGYTF
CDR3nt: TGCAGCGTTACCAGGGAGGAATCGGATGGCTACACCTTC

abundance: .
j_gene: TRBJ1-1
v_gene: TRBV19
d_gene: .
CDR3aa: CASSIFGRLTEAFF
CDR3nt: TGTGCCAGTAGTATTTTTGGGCGATTGACTGAAGCTTTCTTT

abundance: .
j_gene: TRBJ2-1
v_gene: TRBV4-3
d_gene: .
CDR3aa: CASSQEWAAYNEQFF
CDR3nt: TGCGCCAGCAGCCAAGAATGGGCGGCCTACAATGAGCAGTTCTTC

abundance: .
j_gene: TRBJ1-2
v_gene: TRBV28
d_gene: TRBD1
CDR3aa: CASTIGQAYYGYTF
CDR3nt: TGTGCCAGCACCATCGGACAGGCCTACTATGGCTACACCTTC

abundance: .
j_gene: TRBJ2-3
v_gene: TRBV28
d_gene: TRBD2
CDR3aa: CASSALLAGGPDTQYF
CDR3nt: TGTGCCAGCAGCGCGCTCCTAGCGGGGGGGCCCGATACGCAGTATTTT

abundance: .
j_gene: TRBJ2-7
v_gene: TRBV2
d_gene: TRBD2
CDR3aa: CASTDRREGLEQYF
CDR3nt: TGTGCCAGCACCGATCGGAGGGAGGGCCTCGAGCAGTACTTC

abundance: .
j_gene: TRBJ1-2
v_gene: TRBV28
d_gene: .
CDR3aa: CASSSQRGAGYTF
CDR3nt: TGTGCCAGCAGTTCCCAACGGGGTGCTGGCTACACCTTC

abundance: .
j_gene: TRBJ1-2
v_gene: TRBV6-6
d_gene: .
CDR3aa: CASSYPTGYTF
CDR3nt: TGTGCCAGCAGTTACCCGACGGGCTACACCTTC

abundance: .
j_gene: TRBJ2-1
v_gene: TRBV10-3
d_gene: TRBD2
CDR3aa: CAISESGGRGHYNEQFF
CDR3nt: TGTGCCATCAGTGAGTCAGGCGGGAGGGGCCACTACAATGAGCAGTTCTTC

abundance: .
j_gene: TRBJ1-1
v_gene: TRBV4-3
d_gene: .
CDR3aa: CASSQDPPTQSGENTEAFF
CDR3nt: TGCGCCAGCAGCCAAGATCCCCCGACACAGTCCGGGGAGAACACTGAAGCTTTCTTT

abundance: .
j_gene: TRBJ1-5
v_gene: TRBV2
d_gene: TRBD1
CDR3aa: CASSDARGRNQPQHF
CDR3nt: TGTGCCAGCAGTGACGCCAGGGGGAGGAATCAGCCCCAGCATTTT

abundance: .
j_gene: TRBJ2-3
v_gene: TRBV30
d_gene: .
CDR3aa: CAWSRRSTDTQYF
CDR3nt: TGTGCCTGGAGTAGGCGGAGCACAGATACGCAGTATTTT

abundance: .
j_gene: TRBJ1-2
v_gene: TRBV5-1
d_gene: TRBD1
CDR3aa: CASSPDPGTAYGYTF
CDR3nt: TGCGCCAGCAGTCCGGACCCCGGGACAGCCTATGGCTACACCTTC

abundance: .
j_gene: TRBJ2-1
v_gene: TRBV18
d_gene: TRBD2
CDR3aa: CASSAAGDEQFF
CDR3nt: TGTGCCAGCTCCGCGGCGGGGGATGAGCAGTTCTTC

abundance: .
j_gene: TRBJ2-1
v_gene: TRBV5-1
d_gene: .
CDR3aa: CASSFMGNEQFF
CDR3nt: TGCGCCAGCAGCTTTATGGGCAATGAGCAGTTCTTC

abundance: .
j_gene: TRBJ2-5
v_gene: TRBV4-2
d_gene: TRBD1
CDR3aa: CASSQDGIGTEETQYF
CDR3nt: TGTGCCAGCAGCCAAGATGGTATCGGGACAGAAGAGACCCAGTACTTC

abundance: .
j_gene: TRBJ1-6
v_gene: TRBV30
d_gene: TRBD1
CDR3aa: CAWRTTGGGYNSPLHF
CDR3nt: TGTGCCTGGAGGACGACAGGGGGCGGCTATAATTCACCCCTCCACTTT

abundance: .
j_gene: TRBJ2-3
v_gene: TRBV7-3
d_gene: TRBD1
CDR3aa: CASSKDRSTQYF
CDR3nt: TGTGCCAGCAGCAAGGACAGGAGCACGCAGTATTTT

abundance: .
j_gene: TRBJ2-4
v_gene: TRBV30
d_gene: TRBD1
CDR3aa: CAWSPRGTGGGIQYF
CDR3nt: TGTGCCTGGAGCCCAAGGGGGACAGGGGGCGGCATTCAGTACTTC

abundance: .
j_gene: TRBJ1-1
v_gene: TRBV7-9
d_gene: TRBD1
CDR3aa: CASSTTKPDRGSNTEAFF
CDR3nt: TGTGCCAGCAGCACCACAAAACCGGACAGGGGTTCGAACACTGAAGCTTTCTTT

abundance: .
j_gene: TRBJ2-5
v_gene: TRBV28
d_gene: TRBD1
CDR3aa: CASSFIGTGEETQYF
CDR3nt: TGTGCCAGCAGCTTTATAGGGACAGGGGAAGAGACCCAGTACTTC

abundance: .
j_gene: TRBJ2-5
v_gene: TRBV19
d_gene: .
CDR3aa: CASSITAFRGETQYF
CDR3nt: TGTGCCAGTAGTATAACCGCATTCCGGGGAGAGACCCAGTACTTC

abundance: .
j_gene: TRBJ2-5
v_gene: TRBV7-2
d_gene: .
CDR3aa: CASSFRQAAESAQYF
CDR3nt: TGTGCCAGCAGCTTTCGACAGGCCGCGGAGTCGGCCCAGTACTTC

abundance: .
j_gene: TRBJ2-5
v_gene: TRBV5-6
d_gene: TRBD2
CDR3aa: CASSLLSGGVQETQYF
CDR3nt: TGTGCCAGCAGCTTGCTTAGCGGGGGGGTGCAAGAGACCCAGTACTTC

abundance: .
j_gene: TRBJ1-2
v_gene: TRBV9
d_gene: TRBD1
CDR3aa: CASSVSGTASYGYTF
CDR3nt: TGTGCCAGCAGCGTCTCCGGGACAGCCTCCTATGGCTACACCTTC

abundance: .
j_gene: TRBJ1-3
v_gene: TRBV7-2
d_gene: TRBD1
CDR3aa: CASSLASRGVWNTIYF
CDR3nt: TGTGCCAGCAGCTTAGCTTCCAGGGGGGTATGGAACACCATATATTTT

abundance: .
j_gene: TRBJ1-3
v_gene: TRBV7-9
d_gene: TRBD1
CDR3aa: CASSLTGAGNTIYF
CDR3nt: TGTGCCAGCAGCTTAACAGGGGCTGGAAACACCATATATTTT

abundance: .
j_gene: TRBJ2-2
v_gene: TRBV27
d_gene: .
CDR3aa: CASSLSGGRTGELFF
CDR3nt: TGTGCCAGCAGTTTATCTGGCGGGCGGACCGGGGAGCTGTTTTTT

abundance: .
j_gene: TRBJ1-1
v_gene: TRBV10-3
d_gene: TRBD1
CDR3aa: CAISDLDRAGNTEAFF
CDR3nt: TGTGCCATCAGTGACCTGGACAGGGCGGGGAACACTGAAGCTTTCTTT

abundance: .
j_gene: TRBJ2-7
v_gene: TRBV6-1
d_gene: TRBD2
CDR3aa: CASSAGLAAVYEQYF
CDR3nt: TGTGCCAGCAGTGCGGGACTAGCGGCCGTCTACGAGCAGTACTTC

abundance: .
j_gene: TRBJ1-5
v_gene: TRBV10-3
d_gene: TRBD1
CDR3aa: CAISESGGQGNQPQHF
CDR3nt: TGTGCCATCAGTGAGTCCGGCGGACAGGGGAATCAGCCCCAGCATTTT

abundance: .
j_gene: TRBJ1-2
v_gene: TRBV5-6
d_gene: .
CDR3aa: CASSWNPGTNYGYTF
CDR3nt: TGTGCCAGCAGCTGGAACCCAGGGACCAACTATGGCTACACCTTC

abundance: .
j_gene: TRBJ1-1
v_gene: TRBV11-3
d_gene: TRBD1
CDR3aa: CASTRQGTHTEAFF
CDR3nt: TGTGCCAGCACCCGACAGGGCACCCACACTGAAGCTTTCTTT

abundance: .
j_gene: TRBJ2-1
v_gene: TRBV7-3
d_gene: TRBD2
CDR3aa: CASSLTILAGGDEQFF
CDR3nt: TGTGCCAGCAGCTTAACGATCCTAGCGGGTGGGGATGAGCAGTTCTTC

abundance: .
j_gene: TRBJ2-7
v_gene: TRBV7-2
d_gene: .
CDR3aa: CASSFNSRGEQYF
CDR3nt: TGTGCCAGCAGCTTTAACAGTAGAGGCGAGCAGTACTTC

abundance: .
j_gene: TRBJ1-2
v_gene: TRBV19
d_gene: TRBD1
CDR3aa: CASTPQGAEGYTF
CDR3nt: TGTGCCAGTACTCCACAGGGGGCAGAAGGCTACACCTTC

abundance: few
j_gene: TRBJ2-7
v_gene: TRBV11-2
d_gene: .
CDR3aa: CASSLTEQYF
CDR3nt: TGTGCCAGCAGCTTGACGGAGCAGTACTTC

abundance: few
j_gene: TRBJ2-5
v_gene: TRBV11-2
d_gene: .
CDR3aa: CASSLHRAQYF
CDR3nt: TGTGCCAGCAGCCTGCACCGGGCCCAGTACTTC

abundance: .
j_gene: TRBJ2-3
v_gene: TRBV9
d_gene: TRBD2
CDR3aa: CASSTSGTTDTQYF
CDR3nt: TGTGCCAGCAGTACTAGCGGCACCACAGATACGCAGTATTTT

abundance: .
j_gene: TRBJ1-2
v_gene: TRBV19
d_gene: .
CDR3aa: CASSKDIAYGYTF
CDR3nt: TGTGCCAGTAGTAAGGACATTGCCTATGGCTACACCTTC